Listed below are T cell receptor beta chains from one sample, sequenced in a study of blood T cell repertoires in COVID-19. Only in-frame clones appear in the TCRdb table, and some are missing; sequencing was by immunoSEQ multiplex PCR. Among 150,000 or so clones listed, roughly 80% were seen once. Source material: peripheral blood. The receptors were gathered from a man aged 60-69 years with acute or convalescent COVID-19. Each CDR3 is given with its conserved first and last residue. The order of the fields is clone size, D gene, J gene, V gene, CDR3 DNA, CDR3 protein. A D gene is named only where the DNA matches it firmly. Clone size is given for some rows only: seen once, a few or many times, or a class if the clone is expanded.

size: -
D: -
J: TRBJ1-1
V: TRBV24-1
DNA: TGTGCCACCAGTAGCGGGACTGAAGCTTTCTTT
CDR3: CATSSGTEAFF

size: few
D: -
J: TRBJ1-3
V: TRBV9
DNA: TGTGCCAGCAGCTCCCACGTGGGGGCGAAGGGAGACACCATATATTTT
CDR3: CASSSHVGAKGDTIYF

size: -
D: -
J: TRBJ1-1
V: TRBV12-5
DNA: TGTGCTAGTGGTCAAGGGGCCGCCCGCGAGGAAGCTTTCTTT
CDR3: CASGQGAAREEAFF

size: -
D: -
J: TRBJ2-2
V: TRBV5-5
DNA: TGTGCCAGCAGCAACAGGGTTACCGGGGAGCTGTTTTTT
CDR3: CASSNRVTGELFF

size: -
D: -
J: TRBJ2-1
V: TRBV21-1
DNA: TGTGCCAGCACCGCGATGGGGACTAGCCCGGCCCCCTACAATGAGCAGTTCTTC
CDR3: CASTAMGTSPAPYNEQFF

size: -
D: -
J: TRBJ2-7
V: TRBV10-1
DNA: TGCGCCGTAAGGGAGTCCCCCTCCTACGAGCAGTACTTC
CDR3: CAVRESPSYEQYF

size: -
D: TRBD2
J: TRBJ2-3
V: TRBV13
DNA: TGTGCCAGCACAAGCGGGGGGACGACAGATACGCAGTATTTT
CDR3: CASTSGGTTDTQYF

size: -
D: -
J: TRBJ2-1
V: TRBV6-6
DNA: TGTGCCAGCAGTTACTCTAATCACAATGAGCAGTTCTTC
CDR3: CASSYSNHNEQFF

size: -
D: TRBD2
J: TRBJ2-1
V: TRBV7-3
DNA: TGTGCCAGCAGCAGGGGACTAGCGCCTGAGCAGTTCTTC
CDR3: CASSRGLAPEQFF

size: -
D: TRBD2
J: TRBJ2-7
V: TRBV19
DNA: TGTGCCAGTAGTCACCAGCGGGGGACCTACGAGCAGTACTTC
CDR3: CASSHQRGTYEQYF

size: -
D: -
J: TRBJ1-6
V: TRBV15
DNA: TGTGCCACCAGCAGAGCAGGGGTCCGATTTAATTCACCCCTCCACTTT
CDR3: CATSRAGVRFNSPLHF

size: -
D: -
J: TRBJ1-6
V: TRBV6-5
DNA: TGTGCCAGCAGTTACTCGGGCGGGAGTCATTCACCCCTCCACTTT
CDR3: CASSYSGGSHSPLHF

size: -
D: TRBD2
J: TRBJ2-1
V: TRBV5-8
DNA: TGTGCCAGCAGCTCACTAGCGGGGGAGCAGTTCTTC
CDR3: CASSSLAGEQFF

size: once
D: -
J: TRBJ1-2
V: TRBV28
DNA: TGTGCCAGCAGATCTCCGGGGATCCGAATCTATGGCTACACCTTC
CDR3: CASRSPGIRIYGYTF

size: -
D: -
J: TRBJ2-7
V: TRBV19
DNA: TGTGCCAGTAGCTCCCAGATTTTCAGCTCCTACGAGCAGTACTTC
CDR3: CASSSQIFSSYEQYF

size: -
D: -
J: TRBJ2-1
V: TRBV9
DNA: TGTGCCAGCAGCGTAGGTCCCGTCAATGAGCAGTTCTTC
CDR3: CASSVGPVNEQFF

size: -
D: TRBD1
J: TRBJ2-7
V: TRBV18
DNA: TGTGCCAGCTCACCGGACAGGGGTCGAGGGTACGAGCAGTACTTC
CDR3: CASSPDRGRGYEQYF

size: few
D: -
J: TRBJ1-1
V: TRBV5-4
DNA: TGTGCCAGCAGCCCCTCTGGGGGGGTAGTGAACACTGAAGCTTTCTTT
CDR3: CASSPSGGVVNTEAFF

size: few
D: -
J: TRBJ1-1
V: TRBV5-5
DNA: TGTGCCAGCAGCCTGGGACATGGGAACACTGAAGCTTTCTTT
CDR3: CASSLGHGNTEAFF

size: -
D: -
J: TRBJ2-6
V: TRBV10-3
DNA: TGTGCCATCAGTGAGTCCCCTTCGACAGGGGCCAACGTCCTGACTTTC
CDR3: CAISESPSTGANVLTF

size: -
D: TRBD2
J: TRBJ2-3
V: TRBV11-3
DNA: TGTGCCAGCAGCTACGGACTAGATGGAGATACGCAGTATTTT
CDR3: CASSYGLDGDTQYF

size: -
D: TRBD1
J: TRBJ1-6
V: TRBV6-2/TRBV6-3
DNA: TGTGCCAGCAGTCTAAACAGGGGGCGCGGTGTTTCACCCCTCCACTTT
CDR3: CASSLNRGRGVSPLHF

size: few
D: -
J: TRBJ1-2
V: TRBV6-1
DNA: TGTGCCAGCAGTGAAGCGCTTAGATCTAACTATGGCTACACCTTC
CDR3: CASSEALRSNYGYTF

size: once
D: -
J: TRBJ1-3
V: TRBV5-4
DNA: TGTGCCAGCAGCTTGGATCAGGGTCTCGCCGGAAACACCATATATTTT
CDR3: CASSLDQGLAGNTIYF

size: few
D: TRBD1
J: TRBJ2-7
V: TRBV19
DNA: TGTGCCAGTAGTGAGACAGGGGGGCTAGGCGAGCAGTACTTC
CDR3: CASSETGGLGEQYF

size: -
D: -
J: TRBJ2-7
V: TRBV5-4
DNA: TGTGCCAGCAGCTCCGGGACAACCTACGAGCAGTACTTC
CDR3: CASSSGTTYEQYF

size: -
D: -
J: TRBJ1-1
V: TRBV5-4
DNA: TGTGCCAGCAGCCTGATGGGGAGCTACACTGAAGCTTTCTTT
CDR3: CASSLMGSYTEAFF

size: -
D: TRBD2
J: TRBJ2-5
V: TRBV6-5
DNA: TGTGCCAGCAGTTACAACAGCGGGGGGGCGGTGGGCCAGTACTTC
CDR3: CASSYNSGGAVGQYF

size: -
D: -
J: TRBJ1-3
V: TRBV7-9
DNA: TGTGCCAGCAGCTTAGGGGGAGGGAACTCTGGAAACACCATATATTTT
CDR3: CASSLGGGNSGNTIYF

size: -
D: TRBD2
J: TRBJ2-3
V: TRBV5-1
DNA: TGCGCCAGCAGCTTGGGACGGGGGGGCTCAGATACGCAGTATTTT
CDR3: CASSLGRGGSDTQYF

size: -
D: TRBD1
J: TRBJ1-2
V: TRBV6-5
DNA: TGTGCCAGCAGTCGACAGGGGACGGACTATGGCTACACCTTC
CDR3: CASSRQGTDYGYTF

size: few
D: TRBD2
J: TRBJ2-1
V: TRBV6-2/TRBV6-3
DNA: TGTGCCAGCAGCTCGGGACTAGCAGGCTCCTATGAGCAGTTCTTC
CDR3: CASSSGLAGSYEQFF

size: -
D: -
J: TRBJ2-7
V: TRBV5-5
DNA: TGTGCCAGCAGCTTGTCGCCTCAGGGCGTAACTCACGAGCAGTACTTC
CDR3: CASSLSPQGVTHEQYF

size: -
D: TRBD2
J: TRBJ2-5
V: TRBV5-1
DNA: TGCGCCAGCAGCTTGGGTGGTAGCGGGAGCCAAGAGACCCAGTACTTC
CDR3: CASSLGGSGSQETQYF

size: -
D: TRBD1
J: TRBJ1-2
V: TRBV3-1/TRBV3-2
DNA: TGTGCCAGCAGCCAAGACGAAAACAGGGGCATCACCTTC
CDR3: CASSQDENRGITF

size: -
D: TRBD2
J: TRBJ2-3
V: TRBV15
DNA: TGTGCCACCAGCAGTTCTAGCGGTAGCACAGATACGCAGTATTTT
CDR3: CATSSSSGSTDTQYF

size: once
D: TRBD1
J: TRBJ1-2
V: TRBV23-1
DNA: TGCGCCAGACCCCTCGGACAGGAACACTATGGCTACACCTTC
CDR3: CARPLGQEHYGYTF

size: -
D: TRBD1
J: TRBJ1-3
V: TRBV4-1
DNA: TGCGCCAGCAGCGGACAGGGGGAATACACCATATATTTT
CDR3: CASSGQGEYTIYF

size: -
D: -
J: TRBJ1-5
V: TRBV4-1
DNA: TGCGCCAGCAGCCAAGATCAGCGGGGGGCCGGACAGCCCCAGCATTTT
CDR3: CASSQDQRGAGQPQHF

size: -
D: -
J: TRBJ1-1
V: TRBV6-6
DNA: TGTGCCAGCAGTTACCGGGGGGAGACTGAAGCTTTCTTT
CDR3: CASSYRGETEAFF

size: -
D: TRBD2
J: TRBJ2-1
V: TRBV24-1
DNA: TGTGCCACCAGTGAAGCGACTAGCGGGAGGGTCAATGAGCAGTTCTTC
CDR3: CATSEATSGRVNEQFF

size: -
D: -
J: TRBJ1-3
V: TRBV25-1
DNA: TGTGCCAGCAGTGAAGGACACTCTGGAAACACCATATATTTT
CDR3: CASSEGHSGNTIYF

size: few
D: TRBD2
J: TRBJ2-5
V: TRBV6-2/TRBV6-3
DNA: TGTGCCAGCAGTCTCGGGGGGGTCCAAGAGACCCAGTACTTC
CDR3: CASSLGGVQETQYF

size: few
D: -
J: TRBJ2-5
V: TRBV28
DNA: TGTGCCAGTGCTCCAGCCGGAGTCCGGGGACAAGAGACCCAGTACTTC
CDR3: CASAPAGVRGQETQYF

size: -
D: TRBD1
J: TRBJ2-3
V: TRBV15
DNA: TGTGCCACCAGCAAGGGACAGGGGTTGACAGATACGCAGTATTTT
CDR3: CATSKGQGLTDTQYF

size: -
D: TRBD2
J: TRBJ2-5
V: TRBV7-2
DNA: TGTGCCAGCAGCTCGTCCGGGACTAGTCGGGAGACCCAGTACTTC
CDR3: CASSSSGTSRETQYF

size: -
D: TRBD1
J: TRBJ2-7
V: TRBV19
DNA: TGTGCCAGTACCCCCCGGGACAGGTCCTACGAGCAGTACTTC
CDR3: CASTPRDRSYEQYF

size: once
D: TRBD2
J: TRBJ2-3
V: TRBV7-2
DNA: TGTGCCAGCAGCTCAGCGGGGCTGAGCACAGATACGCAGTATTTT
CDR3: CASSSAGLSTDTQYF

size: few
D: -
J: TRBJ1-2
V: TRBV4-2
DNA: TGTGCCAGCAGCCAAGCCGTGGGGGCAGCTAACTATGGCTACACCTTC
CDR3: CASSQAVGAANYGYTF

size: -
D: -
J: TRBJ2-3
V: TRBV3-1/TRBV3-2
DNA: TGTGCCAGCAGCTTGGGGGGAGGATTCGCAGATACGCAGTATTTT
CDR3: CASSLGGGFADTQYF

size: -
D: TRBD2
J: TRBJ2-7
V: TRBV5-6
DNA: TGTGCCAGCAGCATACGGGGGGTGCCAACCTACGAGCAGTACTTC
CDR3: CASSIRGVPTYEQYF

size: few
D: TRBD1
J: TRBJ1-1
V: TRBV28
DNA: TGTGCCAGCAGCTTCACCCCTTCAGGGGGGATCACTGAAGCTTTCTTT
CDR3: CASSFTPSGGITEAFF

size: -
D: TRBD1
J: TRBJ1-2
V: TRBV29-1
DNA: TGCAGCGTCGCCGGGACAGGGGGTGACTATGGCTACACCTTC
CDR3: CSVAGTGGDYGYTF

size: -
D: TRBD1
J: TRBJ1-2
V: TRBV4-1
DNA: TGCGCCAGCAGCCAAGATATGAGACAGGGCCTCTATGGCTACACCTTC
CDR3: CASSQDMRQGLYGYTF

size: -
D: -
J: TRBJ1-5
V: TRBV28
DNA: TGTGCCAGCAGTTTAACGGGAGACCCCCAGCATTTT
CDR3: CASSLTGDPQHF

size: -
D: TRBD2
J: TRBJ2-3
V: TRBV7-3
DNA: TGTGCCAGCAGCTTAAGTGCTAGCGGAGTCACAGATACGCAGTATTTT
CDR3: CASSLSASGVTDTQYF

size: -
D: -
J: TRBJ1-6
V: TRBV3-1/TRBV3-2
DNA: TGTGCCAGCAGCCAAGATCCCCCTTATTGGAGTGATTCACCCCTCCACTTT
CDR3: CASSQDPPYWSDSPLHF

size: once
D: -
J: TRBJ1-5
V: TRBV6-2/TRBV6-3
DNA: TGTGCCAGCAGTTCCCGTCGGGGGGCAGGGGTTCAGCCCCAGCATTTT
CDR3: CASSSRRGAGVQPQHF

size: -
D: TRBD1
J: TRBJ1-2
V: TRBV12-3/TRBV12-4
DNA: TGTGCCAGCAGGTTACAGGGGAACTATGGCTACACCTTC
CDR3: CASRLQGNYGYTF

size: -
D: TRBD2
J: TRBJ2-2
V: TRBV27
DNA: TGTGCCAGCAGTTCACAAAGGACTAGTCGGGGGAACACCGGGGAGCTGTTTTTT
CDR3: CASSSQRTSRGNTGELFF